This TCR beta chain was captured in a study of blood T cell repertoires in COVID-19. Some clones are missing from TCRdb's copy, which holds only in-frame ones; the method was immunoSEQ multiplex PCR. The sample lists about 250,000 clones; about 88% were seen once. This receptor was identified in a woman aged 40 to 50 who had recovered from COVID-19. Sequences were obtained from peripheral blood.

The CDR3 is CASSPVLNTGELFF. DNA of the CDR3: TGTGCCAGCAGCCCGGTACTAAACACCGGGGAGCTGTTTTTT. The V call is TRBV5-4, the J call TRBJ2-2; no clear D gene. The germline gives CDR1 SGHNT, CDR2 YYREEE (reference sequence). The V end was cut by 4 bases, the J end by 2 bases, with 9 bases between. The CDR3 is made up of 14 amino acids.